The T cell receptor (beta chain) under discussion was sequenced for a study of blood T cell repertoires in COVID-19. The method was immunoSEQ multiplex PCR; TCRdb's version includes in-frame clones alone and lacks a portion of them. Among about 58,000 clones, just under 90% were seen once, and the ten largest hold around 1.5%. V gave up 3 bases and J gave up 4 bases, with 13 bases separating them. This CDR3 has 14 amino acids. Germline V gives CDR1 SGDLS, CDR2 YYNGEE. The chain is built from TRBV9 and TRBJ1-1; maybe TRBD1 (5 bases). The clonotype originates from a man in his 60s with acute or convalescent COVID-19. Sequencing was carried out using peripheral blood. The CDR3: CASSAGGYGTEAFF. The DNA of the CDR3 is TGTGCCAGCAGCGCGGGGGGGTACGGCACTGAAGCTTTCTTT.